This paragraph reports one T cell receptor (beta chain). Its antigen is unknown. The data are from a study of T cells in localized non-small cell lung cancer. General study findings and limits: Longer overall survival accompanied higher blood T cell density. Median detection of top 100 tumor clones in adjacent lung was around 57 clones. Tumor trailed uninvolved adjacent lung in T cell clonality, which peaked there.

Repertoires were generated with immunoSEQ multiplex PCR, while TCRdb's copy carries only in-frame clones and drops some. This table holds 20,000 to 25,000 clones, around 85% found once. This CDR3 region has 16 residues. The ends lost 3 bases at V and 11 bases at J; junction bases unmatched: 14. Germline V gene data show CDR1 as MNHNS and CDR2 as SASEGT. This clonotype was obtained from a man aged 40 to 70 with stage II squamous cell lung carcinoma. The chain recombines TRBV6-1 with TRBJ1-5; 9 positions agree with TRBD1. Sequenced material: PBMCs, taken before any cancer treatment. CDR3 bases: TGTGCCAGCAGTGAGGACACAGGGGGCGCAGGGGTGGCCCAGCATTTT. Residues: CASSEDTGGAGVAQHF.